These 18 T cell receptor beta chains originate from one sample sequenced in a study of neurological immune-mediated disorders (dated by TCRdb to between 2017 and 2020). To prepare the library, 5' RACE was applied. TCRdb lists the instrument as Illumina HiSeq 2500. The public reads were quality trimmed at Q25 with fastp and then assembled into clones with MiXCR by TCRdb, keeping productive beta chains. Merged by CDR3 protein, the rows form single entries marked with the most common genes and DNA. The sample contains roughly 61,000 distinct CDR3 sequences, 9.5% to 12% of them found a single time. More than 6.5% of the sample belongs to the ten largest clones. The intended sense of this specimen's time point label: longitudinal time-point 1 (baseline). Sequencing was performed on PBMCs. Every receptor here comes from a male donor with HTLV-1-associated myelopathy (HAM/TSP).

This clonotype was found many times. V and J are TRBV18 and TRBJ2-7; D perhaps matches TRBD2 (6 bases). Per germline, CDR1 KGHSH and CDR2 LQKENI. The CDR3 totals 14 residues. V was shortened by 7 bases and J by 2 bases, with 15 bases between the two germline ends. As DNA, the CDR3 is TGTGCCAGCTGTCCTCCGGGAGCCCCCTACGAGCAGTACTTC. It is translated as CASCPPGAPYEQYF.

On this clonotype itself: With a much larger clone just one base away, this may be a read error. This sequence joins TRBV6-4 and TRBJ2-1; D is possibly TRBD1 (6 bases). CDR3 size: 15 residues. Trimming shortened V by 2 bases and J by 9 bases, and 17 bases separated the two germline ends. From germline, CDR1 is MRHNA and CDR2 SNTAGT. CDR3 nucleotide sequence: TGTGCCAGCAGTGACGAGGGGGTGGGTCTCGGTGAGCAGTTCTTC. Residues: CASSDEGVGLGEQFF.

This clonotype appeared a few times. The CDR3 here is CASVSSYEQYF. The DNA for the CDR3 is TGTGCCAGCGTAAGCTCCTACGAGCAGTACTTC. The chain is built from TRBV6-6 and TRBJ2-7; D is unresolved. The germline V gene encodes CDR1 MNHNY and CDR2 SVGAGI (reference sequence). This CDR3 has 11 residues. The V gene lost 8 bases and the J gene lost 0 bases, with 5 bases spanning the gap.

This clonotype was seen repeatedly, ten times or more. The V gene is TRBV2, the J gene TRBJ1-5; no clear D. The V gene's germline CDR1 is SNHLY and CDR2 FYNNEI. The CDR3 spans 9 residues. Trimming stripped 9 bases from V and 7 bases from J, with 4 bases between. CDR3 coding DNA: TGTGCCAGTGGACAGCCCCAGCATTTT. Translating gives CASGQPQHF.

V usage is TRBV7-2 and J usage is TRBJ2-3, with D possibly matching TRBD1 (6 bases). The CDR3 contains 15 residues. Per germline, CDR1 SGHTA and CDR2 FQGNSA. Trimming left V 1 base short and J 3 bases short, with 11 bases between. The CDR3 bases are TGTGCCAGCAGCTTAGTAGGGGGTCAAACAGATACGCAGTATTTT. Translating gives CASSLVGGQTDTQYF.

This clonotype was detected ten times or more. V is TRBV27 and J is TRBJ1-4; 10 bases align to TRBD1. J gave up 7 bases and V 6 bases, and 8 bases lay outside the gene matches. Germline lookup yields CDR1 MNHEY and CDR2 SMNVEV (reference sequence). CDR3 length: 15 amino acids. The CDR3, as DNA: TGTGCCAGCAGCCCTCGATGGGACAGGGGTGAAAAACTGTTTTTT. Translation gives CASSPRWDRGEKLFF.

This clonotype has a count of ten or more. The chain has TRBV20-1 and TRBJ1-5, with 9 bases identical to TRBD1. Germline values: CDR1 DFQATT, CDR2 SNEGSKA (reference sequence). J was trimmed by 1 base and V by 5 bases; bases with no gene match: 3. CDR3 length: 14 residues. The CDR3 nucleotides read TGCAGTGCTCCGGACAGGGGAAGCAATCAGCCCCAGCATTTT. Translated: CSAPDRGSNQPQHF.

This clonotype was found many times. The V gene is TRBV7-9, the J gene TRBJ2-1; 7 bases match TRBD2. V shed 0 bases and J 2 bases; nucleotides not matched to a gene: 4. The CDR3 totals 16 residues. Germline V gene sequence: CDR1 SEHNR, CDR2 FQNEAQ (reference sequence). CDR3 bases: TGTGCCAGCAGCTTAGCGTTGGCGGGGGCCTACAATGAGCAGTTCTTC. Its translation: CASSLALAGAYNEQFF.

This clonotype appeared many times. J is TRBJ1-6 and V is TRBV7-9, with D maybe TRBD1 (5 bases). CDR1 is SEHNR, CDR2 FQNEAQ, per germline (reference sequence). V lost 2 bases and J lost 9, with 14 bases in between. The CDR3 has 15 residues. CDR3 nucleotide sequence: TGTGCCAGCAGCTTATTTCGGGGCTCCGGTTCACCCCTCCACTTT. It yields the protein CASSLFRGSGSPLHF.

This clonotype was detected many times. The V call is TRBV10-3, the J call TRBJ2-5; TRBD1 agrees at 9 bases. The V gene's germline CDR1 is ENHRY and CDR2 SYGVKD. The CDR3 is made up of 14 amino acids. Trimming at V came to 6 bases and at J to 5 bases, leaving 7 bases not matched to a gene. Here the CDR3 reads CAISRTGVGETQYF. DNA for the CDR3: TGTGCCATCAGCAGGACAGGGGTCGGGGAGACCCAGTACTTC.

This clonotype was seen many times. The chain links TRBV20-1 to TRBJ2-3; D possibly uses TRBD1 or TRBD2 (5 bases each). CDR1 and CDR2 (germline): DFQATT, SNEGSKA (reference sequence). The V and J ends lost 0 bases and 5 bases respectively, with 21 bases between them. The CDR3 has 17 residues. In DNA form, the CDR3 reads TGCAGTGCTAGAGATTATTTTCGGCAGGGTGGGGGAGATACGCAGTATTTT. Translation gives CSARDYFRQGGGDTQYF.

This clonotype was seen many times. V is TRBV6-1 and J is TRBJ2-7; D gene uncertain. Between the trimmed V and J ends, which lost 1 base and 0 bases, there was a span of 1 base. The CDR3 extends over 12 amino acids. Looked up from germline, CDR1 is MNHNS and CDR2 is SASEGT. CDR3 sequence: CASSEGSYEQYF. The CDR3 DNA reads TGTGCCAGCAGTGAAGGCTCCTACGAGCAGTACTTC.

Comment on this clonotype: This may arise from a read error, as a much more abundant clone is one base away. The chain links TRBV20-1 to TRBJ1-6; TRBD1 is a possible D gene (5 bases). CDR1 and CDR2 (germline): DFQATT, SNEGSKA (reference sequence). CDR3 length equals 13 residues. The CDR3 region is CGALVGGDSPLHF. CDR3 sequence (DNA): TGCGGTGCCCTCGTCGGGGGGGATTCACCCCTCCACTTT.

A note on this clonotype: Compared with germline, one end of the junction differs, possibly owing to a read error. The chain has TRBV11-2 and TRBJ2-2; no firm D call. The germline gives CDR1 SGHAT, CDR2 FQNNGV. This CDR3 is built from 15 residues. CDR3: CSSRPPGRKPGELFF. The CDR3 nucleotides are TGTTCCAGCAGACCTCCCGGCAGGAAACCCGGGGAGCTGTTTTTT.

In its sample, this clonotype was seen many times. The V call is TRBV20-1, the J call TRBJ2-1, with D maybe TRBD2 (5 bases). Trimming cost V 4 bases and J 0 bases, with 13 bases left between them. The CDR3 contains 15 residues. Germline V gene lookup returns CDR1 DFQATT and CDR2 SNEGSKA (reference sequence). CDR3 coding DNA: TGCAGTGCTATGGAGCGGAGAAGCTCCTACAATGAGCAGTTCTTC. Amino acid sequence: CSAMERRSSYNEQFF.

In this sample, this clonotype turned up many times. This sequence joins TRBV6-5 and TRBJ2-7; D unresolved. This CDR3 is built from 13 residues. The germline CDR1 and CDR2 sequences are MNHEY and SVGAGI. The germline V and J ends were trimmed by 5 bases and 3 bases, with 11 bases remaining between them. CDR3 sequence reads: CASSQDGDYEQYF. The CDR3 nucleotides are TGTGCCAGCAGTCAGGACGGAGACTACGAGCAGTACTTC.

At least ten counts were recorded for this clonotype. This rearrangement joins TRBV14 to TRBJ2-3; D is unclear. CDR1 and CDR2 from the germline V gene are SGHDN and FVKESK. This CDR3 spans 13 amino acids. The germline V and J ends were trimmed by 1 base and 9 bases, with 11 bases remaining between them. The CDR3 DNA reads as TGTGCCAGCAGCCAAGCGACGGTGTGGACGCAGTATTTT. This sequence encodes CASSQATVWTQYF.

Notes on this clonotype: A much more abundant neighbour one base away suggests this may be a read error. The rearrangement links TRBV7-2 to TRBJ1-2; D unclear. Trimming shortened V by 3 bases and J by 8 bases, and 16 bases separated the two germline ends. CDR3 length: 14 amino acids. The germline CDR1 and CDR2 sequences are SGHTA and FQGNSA. CDR3 region: CASSFDMGLEGYTF. CDR3 in DNA: TGTGCCAGCAGCTTTGACATGGGGTTAGAAGGCTACACCTTC.